These 23 T cell receptor beta chains came from one sample sequenced in a study of blood T cell repertoires in COVID-19. Sequencing used immunoSEQ multiplex PCR; TCRdb keeps in-frame clones, though not all of them. The table shows 150,000 to 200,000 clones, with 60% to 80% occurring only once. Sequenced input: peripheral blood. These receptor sequences come from a woman in her 70s with acute or convalescent COVID-19.

This sequence joins TRBV18 and TRBJ2-5; D not certain. The CDR3 spans 17 residues. Germline V gene lookup returns CDR1 KGHSH and CDR2 LQKENI. V lost 4 bases and J lost 2, with 20 bases in between. The CDR3 here is CASSRIEAPAPQETQYF. The CDR3 DNA is TGTGCCAGCTCACGAATAGAGGCCCCAGCCCCACAAGAGACCCAGTACTTC.

The CDR3 DNA reads as TGTGCCAGCAGCTTAGCCAGGGGTCTCGACGAGCAGTACTTC. It encodes CASSLARGLDEQYF. V is TRBV7-2 and J is TRBJ2-7, with TRBD1 as a possible D gene (6 bases). V shed 0 bases and J shed 5 bases, with 11 bases lying between them. CDR1 is SGHTA and CDR2 is FQGNSA in the germline V gene. This CDR3 has 14 amino acids.

The rearrangement uses TRBV5-1 and TRBJ2-1; 7 bases map to TRBD2. In germline, CDR1 is SGHRS, CDR2 YFSETQ. The trim removed 0 bases at V and 2 bases at J, leaving 11 bases unmatched. The CDR3 length is 18 residues. The CDR3 DNA follows: TGCGCCAGCAGCTTGGGGCAACGGGACTATCTAACCTACAATGAGCAGTTCTTC. It encodes CASSLGQRDYLTYNEQFF.

This clone has more than one count but fewer than ten. CDR3 coding DNA: TGTGCCAGCAGCTTGAGCCGGACGAAGGGGACTAGCGTGCATGAGCAGTTCTTC. Amino acid sequence: CASSLSRTKGTSVHEQFF. The V and J genes are TRBV9 and TRBJ2-1; 10 positions match TRBD2. Trimming removed 4 bases from V and 8 bases from J; junction bases left unmatched: 18. There are 18 residues in the CDR3. CDR1 is SGDLS and CDR2 is YYNGEE in the germline V gene.

In this sample, this clone turned up a few times. The chain joins TRBV5-5 to TRBJ2-2; 9 nucleotides line up with TRBD1. The CDR3 sequence is 14 residues long. V trimming: 3 bases; J trimming: 7 bases; junction bases outside the gene matches: 4. The V gene's germline CDR1 is SGHKS and CDR2 YYEKEE (reference sequence). The CDR3 DNA reads TGTGCCAGCAGCTGGGACAGGGTTGTCGGGGAGCTGTTTTTT. Its protein product is CASSWDRVVGELFF.

The CDR3 loop is CAISERGLQYQPQHF. The CDR3 bases are TGTGCCATCAGTGAGAGGGGGCTCCAATATCAGCCCCAGCATTTT. The genes are TRBV10-3 and TRBJ1-5, with 7 positions matching TRBD1. The V and J ends lost 2 bases and 5 bases, in that order; junction bases with no gene match: 6. The CDR3 has 15 amino acids. Germline values: CDR1 ENHRY, CDR2 SYGVKD.

This chain connects TRBV24-1 to TRBJ2-1; D is undetermined. Deletions cut 10 bases from V and 8 bases from J, with 5 bases between. Per the germline V gene, CDR1 is KGHDR and CDR2 is SFDVKD. The CDR3 has 9 amino acids. The CDR3 reads CATPDEQFF. In nucleotides, the CDR3 is TGTGCCACTCCAGATGAGCAGTTCTTC.

V is TRBV30 and J is TRBJ2-7, with D maybe TRBD1 (8 bases). The CDR3 is 17 residues long. The V end lost 2 bases, the J end lost 7 bases, and 27 bases lay between the germline ends. The germline V gene has CDR1 GTSNPN and CDR2 SVGIG (reference sequence). Here the CDR3 reads CAWSQPQHRGRAREQYF. CDR3 DNA sequence: TGTGCCTGGAGTCAACCCCAGCACAGGGGGAGGGCCCGGGAGCAGTACTTC. Full variable domain (missing parts from reference TRBV30 and TRBJ2-7): SQTIHQWPATLVQPVGSPLSLECTVEGTSNPNLYWYRQAAGRGLQLLFYSVGIGQISSEVPQNLSASRPQDRQFILSSKKLLLSDSGFYLCAWSQPQHRGRAREQYFGPGTRLTVT.

The chain employs TRBV20-1 and TRBJ2-1, with TRBD2 identical over 14 bases. CDR1 and CDR2 (germline): DFQATT, SNEGSKA (reference sequence). V lost 4 bases to trimming and J lost 7 bases; unmatched junction nucleotides: 6. This CDR3 has 15 residues. The CDR3, as DNA: TGCAGTGCTACTGATGGGACTAGCGGGAGTAATGAGCAGTTCTTC. Protein product: CSATDGTSGSNEQFF.

V gene TRBV7-2 combines with J gene TRBJ1-5; TRBD1 is a possible D gene (5 bases). The CDR3 is 14 amino acids. Germline-derived CDR1 and CDR2 are SGHTA and FQGNSA. V lost 0 bases and J lost 13, with 16 bases in between. CDR3 protein: CASSLALNLDIQHF. CDR3 bases: TGTGCCAGCAGCTTAGCGCTTAACTTGGACATACAGCATTTT.

Details on this clone: This may be a read error: a much more frequent sequence differs by one nucleotide. Other DNA sequences from this sample encode an identical CDR3 as well. The chain uses TRBV15 and TRBJ1-2, with D perhaps TRBD1 (6 bases). The CDR3 consists of 13 residues. Germline CDR1 and CDR2: LNHNV and YYDKDF (reference sequence). V was pared by 0 bases and J by 6 bases, with 8 bases between. CDR3 protein: CATSREEGDGYTF. The CDR3 DNA sequence: TGTGCCACCAGCAGAGAAGAGGGGGATGGCTACACCTTC.

The chain uses TRBV11-2 and TRBJ1-3; D is unclear. The CDR3 totals 16 residues. Trimming shortened V by 5 bases and J by 0 bases, and 14 bases separated the two germline ends. CDR1 and CDR2 (germline): SGHAT, FQNNGV. The CDR3 here is CASSLGLINSGNTIYF. CDR3 DNA: TGTGCCAGCAGCCTCGGACTTATTAACTCTGGAAACACCATATATTTT.

V is TRBV18 and J is TRBJ1-1, with TRBD1 matching 8 bases. J lost 4 bases, V lost 3 bases, and 4 bases had no gene match. This CDR3 is built from 14 residues. Germline V gene sequence: CDR1 KGHSH, CDR2 LQKENI. CDR3 residues: CASSPRQGTTEAFF. The CDR3 nucleotides read TGTGCCAGCTCACCGAGACAGGGGACCACTGAAGCTTTCTTT.

This chain uses TRBV7-7 with TRBJ1-1; D possibly corresponds to TRBD1 (5 bases). V lost 6 bases, J lost 3 bases, and 17 bases lay in between. This CDR3 contains 15 residues. CDR1 and CDR2 from the germline V gene are SSHAT and FNYEAQ (reference sequence). The CDR3 nucleotides read TGTGCCAGCAGACCCCCGAGTCGGGGGGACACTGAAGCTTTCTTT. Its protein product is CASRPPSRGDTEAFF.

This rearrangement joins TRBV30 to TRBJ1-5, with D possibly being TRBD1 (5 bases). The V end lost 2 bases, the J end lost 7 bases, and 12 bases lay between the germline ends. This CDR3 has 13 residues. Germline values: CDR1 GTSNPN, CDR2 SVGIG (reference sequence). This CDR3 reads CAWSRGNYQPQHF. The CDR3 DNA follows: TGTGCCTGGAGTCGGGGGAACTACCAGCCCCAGCATTTT.

This chain joins TRBV29-1 and TRBJ1-1, with 7 bases fitting TRBD1. Losses at the gene ends were 0 bases for V and 6 bases for J; bases not matched to a gene: 1. Germline values: CDR1 SQVTM, CDR2 ANQGSEA. CDR3 length: 12 residues. The CDR3 coding sequence is TGCAGCGTTGAAGAACAGGGGCCTGAAGCTTTCTTT. This gives the protein CSVEEQGPEAFF.

The genes are TRBV5-4 and TRBJ2-1, with D possibly TRBD2 on 6 matching bases. The V gene lost 2 bases and the J gene lost 2 bases, with 8 bases spanning the gap. CDR3 size: 14 residues. CDR1 SGHNT and CDR2 YYREEE come from the germline V gene (reference sequence). The CDR3 is CASSLTSTYNEQFF. The CDR3 coding sequence is TGTGCCAGCAGCTTAACTAGCACCTACAATGAGCAGTTCTTC.

The chain links TRBV5-1 to TRBJ2-7; TRBD1 agrees at 11 bases. This CDR3 has 16 amino acids. The germline V gene has CDR1 SGHRS and CDR2 YFSETQ. V shed 3 bases and J 4 bases; nucleotides not matched to a gene: 9. CDR3 residues: CASSWGGTGGRYEQYF. The CDR3 region has the DNA TGCGCCAGCAGCTGGGGAGGGACAGGGGGTCGGTACGAGCAGTACTTC. The variable domain in full, completed from reference TRBV5-1 and TRBJ2-7, reads KAGVTQTPRYLIKTRGQQVTLSCSPISGHRSVSWYQQTPGQGLQFLFEYFSETQRNKGNFPGRFSGRQFSNSRSEMNVSTLELGDSALYLCASSWGGTGGRYEQYFGPGTRLTVT.

The sample holds a few counts of this clone. This chain connects TRBV27 to TRBJ2-2, with D possibly TRBD2 on 5 matching bases. Germline V gene data show CDR1 as MNHEY and CDR2 as SMNVEV (reference sequence). The V and J ends lost 6 bases and 4 bases respectively, with 18 bases between them. This CDR3 comprises 16 residues. The CDR3 sequence: CASRLNGVVGTGELFF. Here the CDR3 DNA reads TGTGCCAGCAGACTCAACGGGGTGGTGGGCACCGGGGAGCTGTTTTTT.

The chain joins TRBV3-1 (or the pseudogene TRBV3-2) to TRBJ2-7; D might be TRBD1 (5 bases). V shed 4 bases and J shed 3 bases, with 16 bases lying between them. Germline loops: CDR1 LGHDT, CDR2 YNNKEL (reference sequence). CDR3 length: 15 residues. The CDR3 reads CASSPGTGGLYEQYF. The CDR3 DNA sequence: TGTGCCAGCAGCCCCGGAACAGGTGGTCTCTACGAGCAGTACTTC.

This clone was recorded only once. This rearrangement joins TRBV6-7 to TRBJ2-2; D not certain. TRBV6-7 is an ORF, with its function uncertain. V was trimmed by 6 bases and J by 5 bases, leaving 13 bases between them. The CDR3 has 14 residues. This CDR3 is CASSSPLVTGELFF. The CDR3 region has the DNA TGTGCCAGCAGCTCTCCTTTAGTTACCGGGGAGCTGTTTTTT.

The J gene is TRBJ1-6, the V gene TRBV28; no clear D. V was shortened by 5 bases and J by 9 bases, with 11 bases between the two germline ends. This CDR3 has 13 residues. Germline CDR1 is MDHEN and CDR2 is SYDVKM. The CDR3 protein is CASSRGEGSPLHF. The CDR3 region has the DNA TGTGCCAGCAGTCGGGGTGAAGGTTCACCCCTCCACTTT.

Written as DNA, the CDR3 is TGCGCCAGCAGCTTGTATTTCAGCACAGATACGCAGTATTTT. Protein sequence: CASSLYFSTDTQYF. J is TRBJ2-3 and V is TRBV5-1; D is unclear. Trimming cost V 1 base and J 0 bases, with 6 bases left between them. In germline, CDR1 is SGHRS, CDR2 YFSETQ. This CDR3 comprises 14 residues.